The subject of this entry is one T cell receptor (beta chain). These data belong to a study of blood T cell repertoires in COVID-19. Study overall: Samples representing acute and convalescent COVID-19 were sourced from the United States, Italy and Spain.

Per the authors' pipeline: Reference gene primer amplification gave nucleated cell count estimates. The repertoire was sequenced with immunoSEQ multiplex PCR; TCRdb's copy has only in-frame clones and lacks some. The V and J calls and the clone size are those of that table, but D and trimming were determined from the DNA. Of around 160,000 clones in the sample, roughly 84% are singletons; the top ten hold approximately 5.7%. Residents of over 20 US areas, aged roughly 18 to 90 years, made up the participants. Someone with COVID-19 had been met by exposed participants within 2 weeks before study entry. V was clipped by 9 bases and J by 2 bases, with 9 bases between them. The germline gives CDR1 SGHRS, CDR2 YFSETQ. This CDR3 spans 12 amino acids.

V gene TRBV5-1 combines with J gene TRBJ1-3; no firm D call. This receptor was identified in a woman in her forties or fifties who had been exposed to COVID-19. What was sequenced was PBMCs or T cells enriched from blood (not recorded which). CDR3 region: CATAPTGNTIYF. In nucleotides, the CDR3 is TGCGCCACCGCGCCCACTGGAAACACCATATATTTT.